This T cell receptor beta chain was sequenced during a study of shared clonotypes between healthy human individuals. Some clones are missing from TCRdb's copy, which holds only in-frame ones; the method was immunoSEQ multiplex PCR. This table holds about 680,000 clones, roughly 70% found once. This clone was picked up a small number of times. The J segment lost 7 bases and the V segment lost 0 bases, leaving 6 bases of the junction unmatched. Germline V gene data show CDR1 as SGHNT and CDR2 as YYREEE (reference sequence). The CDR3 contains 15 residues. The source is a woman aged 25 to 45 in good health. The V gene is TRBV5-4, the J gene TRBJ1-4; 7 bases match TRBD1. Sequencing was performed on memory CD4+ T cells sorted from blood. Subset here: CD45RA-negative fraction. The CDR3 sequence: CASSLGQGPGEKLFF. In DNA, the CDR3 is TGTGCCAGCAGCTTGGGACAGGGCCCTGGTGAAAAACTGTTTTTT.